The source of this T cell receptor beta chain is a study of blood T cell repertoires in COVID-19. V gave up 4 bases and J gave up 0 bases, with 10 bases separating them. This CDR3 is 14 amino acids long. CDR1 and CDR2 from the germline V gene are SGHRS and YFSETQ. Repertoires were generated with immunoSEQ multiplex PCR, while TCRdb's copy carries only in-frame clones and drops some. The data contain hundreds of thousands of clones, 85% to 90% of them singletons. The sample comprised PBMCs or T cells enriched from blood (not recorded which). This chain links TRBV5-1 with TRBJ1-1, with TRBD1 as a possible D gene (6 bases). This clonotype was obtained from a man aged 50 to 59 who had been exposed to COVID-19. Here the CDR3 DNA reads TGCGCCAGCAGCACCGGACAGCTGAACACTGAAGCTTTCTTT. This codes for CASSTGQLNTEAFF.